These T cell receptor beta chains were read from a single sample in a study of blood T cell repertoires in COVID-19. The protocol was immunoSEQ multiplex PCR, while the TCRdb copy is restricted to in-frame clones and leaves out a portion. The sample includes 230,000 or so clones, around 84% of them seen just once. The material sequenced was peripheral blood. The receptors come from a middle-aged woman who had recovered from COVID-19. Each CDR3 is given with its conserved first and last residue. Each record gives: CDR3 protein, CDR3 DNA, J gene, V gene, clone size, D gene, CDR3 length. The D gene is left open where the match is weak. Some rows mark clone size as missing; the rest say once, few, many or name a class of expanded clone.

CDR3 protein: CASSSHWASGGASEQFF
CDR3 DNA: TGTGCCAGCAGCTCCCACTGGGCTAGCGGGGGGGCGTCTGAGCAGTTCTTC
J gene: TRBJ2-1
V gene: TRBV5-8
clone size: .
D gene: TRBD2
CDR3 length: 17

CDR3 protein: CASSPQGNYGYTF
CDR3 DNA: TGTGCCAGCAGCCCCCAGGGTAACTATGGCTACACCTTC
J gene: TRBJ1-2
V gene: TRBV7-2
clone size: .
D gene: .
CDR3 length: 13

CDR3 protein: CASSQSISGNEQYF
CDR3 DNA: TGTGCCAGCAGCCAATCCATTTCAGGGAACGAGCAGTACTTC
J gene: TRBJ2-7
V gene: TRBV7-2
clone size: .
D gene: .
CDR3 length: 14

CDR3 protein: CATSVGTGTQFF
CDR3 DNA: TGTGCCACCAGTGTCGGGACAGGGACGCAGTTCTTC
J gene: TRBJ2-1
V gene: TRBV24-1
clone size: .
D gene: TRBD1
CDR3 length: 12

CDR3 protein: CASSLADRSRNSPLHF
CDR3 DNA: TGCGCCAGCAGCTTGGCCGACAGGAGTCGGAATTCACCCCTCCACTTT
J gene: TRBJ1-6
V gene: TRBV5-1
clone size: .
D gene: .
CDR3 length: 16

CDR3 protein: CASSLRRNYGYTF
CDR3 DNA: TGTGCCAGCAGCTTGCGCAGGAACTATGGCTACACCTTC
J gene: TRBJ1-2
V gene: TRBV7-8
clone size: .
D gene: .
CDR3 length: 13

CDR3 protein: CASSPRQGPGELFF
CDR3 DNA: TGTGCCAGCTCACCCCGTCAGGGCCCCGGGGAGCTGTTTTTT
J gene: TRBJ2-2
V gene: TRBV18
clone size: .
D gene: .
CDR3 length: 14

CDR3 protein: CASSLAVNSPLHF
CDR3 DNA: TGTGCCAGCAGCTTGGCCGTTAATTCACCCCTCCACTTT
J gene: TRBJ1-6
V gene: TRBV5-5
clone size: .
D gene: .
CDR3 length: 13

CDR3 protein: CAWSTGQNSPLHF
CDR3 DNA: TGTGCCTGGAGTACGGGACAGAACTCACCCCTCCACTTT
J gene: TRBJ1-6
V gene: TRBV30
clone size: .
D gene: TRBD1
CDR3 length: 13

CDR3 protein: CASSFVGRSGNTIYF
CDR3 DNA: TGTGCCAGCAGCTTCGTGGGGCGCTCTGGAAACACCATATATTTT
J gene: TRBJ1-3
V gene: TRBV5-5
clone size: .
D gene: .
CDR3 length: 15

CDR3 protein: CASSSGQANEQFF
CDR3 DNA: TGTGCCAGCAGCAGCGGACAGGCCAATGAGCAGTTCTTC
J gene: TRBJ2-1
V gene: TRBV9
clone size: few
D gene: TRBD1
CDR3 length: 13

CDR3 protein: CASSYDNSYEQYF
CDR3 DNA: TGCGCCAGCAGCTACGACAACTCCTACGAGCAGTACTTC
J gene: TRBJ2-7
V gene: TRBV5-1
clone size: .
D gene: .
CDR3 length: 13

CDR3 protein: CASTPTSGGGNEQFF
CDR3 DNA: TGTGCCAGCACCCCGACTAGCGGGGGGGGGAATGAGCAGTTCTTC
J gene: TRBJ2-1
V gene: TRBV6-5
clone size: .
D gene: TRBD2
CDR3 length: 15

CDR3 protein: CASSLVIGGREELFF
CDR3 DNA: TGCGCCAGCAGCTTAGTCATCGGGGGTCGAGAGGAGCTGTTTTTT
J gene: TRBJ2-2
V gene: TRBV5-1
clone size: .
D gene: .
CDR3 length: 15

CDR3 protein: CASSSTGGGNTIYF
CDR3 DNA: TGTGCCAGCAGTTCGACAGGGGGTGGAAACACCATATATTTT
J gene: TRBJ1-3
V gene: TRBV11-2
clone size: .
D gene: TRBD1
CDR3 length: 14

CDR3 protein: CASSPVKATGEAFF
CDR3 DNA: TGTGCCAGCTCACCAGTTAAGGCGACAGGTGAAGCTTTCTTT
J gene: TRBJ1-1
V gene: TRBV18
clone size: .
D gene: .
CDR3 length: 14